This T cell receptor beta chain was observed in a study of blood T cells in healthy people across ages. Study in general: Template switching captured about one barcoded beta molecule per two T cells. General study points: CMV status of donors was not determined, possibly confounding expanded clonotype changes.

Next came a second PCR, run for about 7 to 12 cycles, which used a sample-barcoded 5' primer along with a J-beta primer mix. Each CDR3 protein gets one entry after TCRdb re-called the 5' RACE reads with MiXCR. The sample yields fewer than 2,000,000 distinct CDR3 sequences, 35% to 50% seen once. This clonotype was found a few times. Its antigen is as yet unknown. The V gene lost 5 bases and the J gene lost 0 bases, with 17 bases spanning the gap. CDR3 length: 16 amino acids. This TCR was recovered from a human donor in good health. The chain has TRBV12-3 or TRBV12-4 and TRBJ2-7; D may be TRBD2 (5 bases). Material for sequencing was blood. CDR3 protein: CASSRRRTAASYEQYF. The CDR3 DNA sequence: TGTGCCAGCAGTCGACGGCGGACTGCCGCCTCCTACGAGCAGTACTTC.